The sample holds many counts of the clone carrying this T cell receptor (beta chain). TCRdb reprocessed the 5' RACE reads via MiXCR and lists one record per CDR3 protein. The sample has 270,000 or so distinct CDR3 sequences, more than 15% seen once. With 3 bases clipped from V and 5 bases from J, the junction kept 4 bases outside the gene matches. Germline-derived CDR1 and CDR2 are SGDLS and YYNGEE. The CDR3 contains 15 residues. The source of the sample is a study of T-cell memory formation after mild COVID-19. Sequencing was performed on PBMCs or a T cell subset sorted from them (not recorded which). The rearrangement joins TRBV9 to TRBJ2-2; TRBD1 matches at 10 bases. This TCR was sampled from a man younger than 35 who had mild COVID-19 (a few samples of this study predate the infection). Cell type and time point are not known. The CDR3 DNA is TGTGCCAGCAGCGATGGACAGGGGGTAACCGGGGAGCTGTTTTTT. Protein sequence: CASSDGQGVTGELFF.